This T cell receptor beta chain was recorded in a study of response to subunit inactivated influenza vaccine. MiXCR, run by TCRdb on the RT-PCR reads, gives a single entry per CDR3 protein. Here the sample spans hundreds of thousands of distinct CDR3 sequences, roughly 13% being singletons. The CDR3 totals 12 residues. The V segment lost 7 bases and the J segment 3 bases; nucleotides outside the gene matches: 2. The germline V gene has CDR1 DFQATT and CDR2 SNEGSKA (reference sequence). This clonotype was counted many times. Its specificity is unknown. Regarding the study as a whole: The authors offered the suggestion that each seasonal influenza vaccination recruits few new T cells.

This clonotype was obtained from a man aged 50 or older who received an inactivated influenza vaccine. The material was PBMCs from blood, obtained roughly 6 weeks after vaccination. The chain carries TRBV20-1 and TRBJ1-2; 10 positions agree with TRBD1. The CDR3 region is CSVTGGDYGYTF. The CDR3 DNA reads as TGCAGTGTGACAGGGGGCGACTATGGCTACACCTTC.